This is a list of T cell receptor beta chains from one sample in a study of CD8 T cells in Susac syndrome. TCRdb recomputed calls from the immunoSEQ multiplex PCR reads with MiXCR, one row per CDR3 protein. This sample carries some 120,000 distinct CDR3 sequences, approximately 96% of them seen once, and the ten largest clones take over 0.2%. Sequenced input: CD8+ T cells from PBMCs. The receptor source for this set is a human donor with Susac syndrome. CDR3s include the opening cysteine and the closing phenylalanine or tryptophan. The D gene is left open where the match is weak. The size entry is marked missing in some rows and otherwise reads once, few, many or a size class.

>TRBJ2-7|few|TRBD1|TRBV30
TGTGCCTGCGACAGGGATTCCTACGAGCAGTACTTC
CACDRDSYEQYF
>TRBJ2-5|-|-|TRBV28
TGTGCCAGCAGTTTATGGAGCGAGGGGCTCAAAGAGACCCAGTACTTC
CASSLWSEGLKETQYF
>TRBJ2-1|-|-|TRBV25-1
TGTGCCAGCAGTGAATATGTCGGAGGGGAATACAATGAGCAGTTCTTC
CASSEYVGGEYNEQFF
>TRBJ2-7|-|-|TRBV4-2
TGTGCCAGCAGCCAAGAGGCGACGGAGACCTACGAGCAGTACTTC
CASSQEATETYEQYF
>TRBJ1-1|-|-|TRBV30
TGTGCCTGGAGTCACGAACAACCGAACACTGAAGCTTTCTTT
CAWSHEQPNTEAFF
>TRBJ2-3|-|-|TRBV5-6
TGTGCCAGCAGCCCGCCGGGACCGCCACACGATACGCAGTATTTT
CASSPPGPPHDTQYF
>TRBJ1-2|-|TRBD1|TRBV2
TGTGCCAGCAGTGACCGGACAGGGAATAACTATGGCTACACCTTC
CASSDRTGNNYGYTF
>TRBJ2-3|-|TRBD1|TRBV9
TGTGCCAGCAGCCTAAACCGGGACAGGGTTACAGATACGCAGTATTTT
CASSLNRDRVTDTQYF
>TRBJ2-1|-|TRBD2|TRBV7-3
TGTGCCAGCAGCCGGACTAGCGGAGGCCCGTTCTACAATGAGCAGTTCTTC
CASSRTSGGPFYNEQFF
>TRBJ2-1|-|-|TRBV3-1
TGTGCCAGCAGCCAAGAGGACAGAGACAATGAGCAGTTCTTC
CASSQEDRDNEQFF
>TRBJ2-3|-|-|TRBV6-5
TGTGCCACCATGCGGGGAATTGGGGATACGCAGTATTTT
CATMRGIGDTQYF
>TRBJ2-7|-|-|TRBV3-1
TGTGCCAGCAGCCTGACACCGACAGAGATACACTTC
CASSLTPTEIHF
>TRBJ2-2|-|TRBD2|TRBV20-1
TGCAGTGACCGACTAGCGGGAGGAGGGGAGCTGTTTTTT
CSDRLAGGGELFF